These 8 T cell receptor beta chains originate from one sample sequenced in a study of OX40 agonist ivuxolimab in advanced cancers. Clones were sequenced by immunoSEQ multiplex PCR, and TCRdb holds only the in-frame ones, with some missing. This sample has about 38,000 clones, with over 60% found just once. The sample was CD4+ or CD8+ T cells sorted from blood, taken in a trial of the OX40 agonist ivuxolimab. Source of these receptors: an adult with an advanced solid tumor such as melanoma, head and neck, liver or kidney cancer.

This clone showed up just a few times. This sequence joins TRBV7-9 and TRBJ1-5, with no clear D. Trimming took off 1 base at V and 14 bases at J, with 15 bases between the two ends. The CDR3 consists of 13 residues. In germline, CDR1 is SEHNR, CDR2 FQNEAQ (reference sequence). The CDR3 nucleotides are TGTGCCAGCAGCTTAGACGGAGGGAGGGCCGAGCATTTT. It yields the protein CASSLDGGRAEHF.

This chain links TRBV9 with TRBJ2-5; possible D gene TRBD2, 5 bases. This CDR3 has 14 residues. Trimming left V 0 bases short and J 1 base short, with 7 bases between. Germline V gene data show CDR1 as SGDLS and CDR2 as YYNGEE. The CDR3 here is CASSVGGFQETQYF. The CDR3 DNA is TGTGCCAGCAGCGTAGGAGGGTTCCAAGAGACCCAGTACTTC.

The chain carries TRBV7-2 and TRBJ1-2; 7 nucleotides match TRBD1. Germline-derived CDR1 and CDR2 are SGHTA and FQGNSA. Trimming took 1 base from V and 4 from J; bases not matched to a gene: 6. This CDR3 region has 15 residues. CDR3: CASSLGDSAGYGYTF. DNA of the CDR3: TGTGCCAGCAGCTTAGGGGACAGTGCCGGCTATGGCTACACCTTC.

J is TRBJ2-3 and V is TRBV5-6; weak D call: TRBD1 (5 bases). This CDR3 is built from 15 residues. The germline V gene encodes CDR1 SGHDT and CDR2 YYEEEE. The V and J ends lost 4 bases and 0 bases respectively, with 12 bases between them. CDR3 in amino acids: CASSPLGASTDTQYF. The CDR3 bases are TGTGCCAGCAGCCCCCTTGGGGCTAGCACAGATACGCAGTATTTT.

The V gene is TRBV27, the J gene TRBJ2-7, with a tentative D call TRBD1 (6 bases). Germline V CDR1 and CDR2: MNHEY, SMNVEV (reference sequence). V was cut by 2 bases and J by 1 base, with 21 bases left in between. This CDR3 is built from 18 residues. CDR3 sequence (DNA): TGTGCCAGCAGTTTAAGAGGACAGAGTCCCACGAAATCCTACGAGCAGTACTTC. It specifies CASSLRGQSPTKSYEQYF.

The chain employs TRBV7-9 and TRBJ1-1; no clear D. There are 13 residues in the CDR3. Trimming pared 5 bases from V and 4 bases from J, leaving 11 bases between. Germline V CDR1 and CDR2: SEHNR, FQNEAQ (reference sequence). This chain's CDR3 is CASSTRFGTEAFF. CDR3 nucleotides: TGTGCCAGCAGCACCCGGTTCGGCACTGAAGCTTTCTTT.

J is TRBJ1-5 and V is TRBV4-3; the D gene is possibly TRBD1 (5 bases). There are 12 residues in the CDR3. V was cut by 0 bases and J by 9 bases, with 6 bases left in between. CDR1 and CDR2 (germline): LGHNA, YSLEER. CDR3 nucleotide sequence: TGCGCCAGCAGCCAAGATAGGGGGCCCCAGCATTTT. It is translated as CASSQDRGPQHF.

V gene TRBV7-2 combines with J gene TRBJ2-2; tentatively, D is TRBD1 (6 bases). The CDR3 runs 15 residues. From germline, CDR1 is SGHTA and CDR2 FQGNSA. Trimming pared 5 bases from V and 0 bases from J, leaving 10 bases between. Here the CDR3 reads CASSPGTTNTGELFF. In DNA form, the CDR3 reads TGTGCCAGCAGCCCAGGGACAACGAACACCGGGGAGCTGTTTTTT.